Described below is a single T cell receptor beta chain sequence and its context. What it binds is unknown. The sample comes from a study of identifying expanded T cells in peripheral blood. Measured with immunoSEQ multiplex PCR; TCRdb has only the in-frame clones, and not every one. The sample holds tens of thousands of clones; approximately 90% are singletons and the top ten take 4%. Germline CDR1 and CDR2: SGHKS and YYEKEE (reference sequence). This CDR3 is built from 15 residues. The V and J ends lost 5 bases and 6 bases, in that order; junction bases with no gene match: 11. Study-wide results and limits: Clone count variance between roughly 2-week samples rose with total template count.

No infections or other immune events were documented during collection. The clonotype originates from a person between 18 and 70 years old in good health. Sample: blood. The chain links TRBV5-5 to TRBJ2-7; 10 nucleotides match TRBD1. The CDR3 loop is CASRSAGTGVSEQYF. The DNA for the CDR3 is TGTGCCAGCAGATCCGCCGGGACAGGGGTTAGCGAGCAGTACTTC. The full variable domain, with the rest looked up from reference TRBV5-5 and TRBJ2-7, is DAGVTQSPTHLIKTRGQQVTLRCSPISGHKSVSWYQQVLGQGPQFIFQYYEKEERGRGNFPDRFSARQFPNYSSELNVNALLLGDSALYLCASRSAGTGVSEQYFGPGTRLTVT.